The next 25 T cell receptor beta chains were all read from a single sample in a study of blood T cell repertoires in COVID-19. Assay: immunoSEQ multiplex PCR; the TCRdb copy retains only in-frame clones and omits some. This sample yields around 63,000 clones, of which 81% are seen a single time; approximately 30% belongs to the top ten. The sample was peripheral blood. The receptors derive from a woman older than 75 with active or convalescent COVID-19.

This chain connects TRBV5-6 to TRBJ2-7, with 8 bases that match TRBD1. CDR3 length equals 14 residues. V lost 5 bases to trimming and J lost 0 bases; unmatched junction nucleotides: 4. Germline CDR1 and CDR2: SGHDT and YYEEEE. CDR3 DNA: TGTGCCAGCAGTTGGGACAGGACCTCCTACGAGCAGTACTTC. Its protein product is CASSWDRTSYEQYF.

The chain recombines TRBV5-1 with TRBJ1-1; the D gene is possibly TRBD1 (5 bases). Germline CDR1 reads SGHRS; CDR2 reads YFSETQ. With 0 bases removed from V and 10 bases from J, the gap between germline ends came to 13 bases. The length of the CDR3 is 13 residues. CDR3 DNA sequence: TGCGCCAGCAGCTTGGTGGCCAGCGGGGCAGCTTTCTTT. Translation gives CASSLVASGAAFF.

Here the CDR3 reads CASSPTGGADAGELFF. In DNA form, the CDR3 reads TGTGCCAGCAGTCCTACAGGGGGGGCGGACGCCGGGGAGCTGTTTTTT. This chain uses TRBV5-4 with TRBJ2-2, with D perhaps matching TRBD1 (8 bases). Germline V CDR1 and CDR2: SGHNT, YYREEE (reference sequence). This CDR3 region has 16 residues. V lost 5 bases and J lost 6, with 20 bases in between.

CDR3 sequence (DNA): TGTGCCAGCAGCTTAGTGTTGGGACACGACGAGCAGTACTTC. Its translation: CASSLVLGHDEQYF. The chain recombines TRBV7-8 with TRBJ2-7; tentatively, D is TRBD1 (6 bases). Germline CDR1 SGHVS, CDR2 FQNEAQ. V gave up 1 base and J gave up 5 bases, with 12 bases separating them. The length of the CDR3 is 14 residues.

This clone was counted a few times. The chain combines TRBV12-3 or TRBV12-4 with TRBJ2-3; the D is unclear. The CDR3 covers 11 residues. The germline V and J ends were trimmed by 5 bases and 11 bases, with 11 bases remaining between them. The CDR3 loop reads CASSPDLKQYF. The CDR3 DNA sequence: TGTGCCAGCAGTCCCGACTTGAAGCAGTATTTT.

The V and J genes are TRBV6-5 and TRBJ1-1, with 7 nucleotides matching TRBD1. With V trimmed by 6 bases and J by 1 base, 5 bases remained unmatched. The CDR3 consists of 14 residues. Germline V gene lookup returns CDR1 MNHEY and CDR2 SVGAGI. The CDR3 DNA is TGTGCCAGCAGGCCGAACAGGGGGAACACTGAAGCTTTCTTT. Protein product: CASRPNRGNTEAFF.

The rearrangement links TRBV19 to TRBJ2-3; 8 nucleotides line up with TRBD2. Germline V gives CDR1 LNHDA, CDR2 SQIVND (reference sequence). CDR3 size: 15 residues. Trimming cost V 5 bases and J 0 bases; bases outside gene matches: 4. CDR3 region: CASSFAGGSTDTQYF. The DNA for the CDR3 is TGTGCCAGTAGTTTCGCGGGGGGTAGCACAGATACGCAGTATTTT.

The chain carries TRBV7-9 and TRBJ2-1; D may be TRBD1 (5 bases). From germline, CDR1 is SEHNR and CDR2 FQNEAQ (reference sequence). V was pared by 5 bases and J by 3 bases, with 11 bases between. CDR3 length: 14 residues. The CDR3 coding sequence is TGTGCCAGCAGCCCCCGACAGATCTACAATGAGCAGTTCTTC. Amino acids: CASSPRQIYNEQFF.

This clone turned up a few times. The J gene is TRBJ2-7, the V gene TRBV29-1; D may be TRBD1 (5 bases). Trimming shortened V by 2 bases and J by 3 bases, and 11 bases separated the two germline ends. The V gene's germline CDR1 is SQVTM and CDR2 ANQGSEA. CDR3 size: 13 residues. This CDR3 is CSVESGSGYEQYF. The CDR3 bases are TGCAGCGTTGAATCAGGGTCTGGCTACGAGCAGTACTTC.

Turning to this clone: Mismatch with germline at one junction end may stem from a read error. V usage is TRBV13 and J usage is TRBJ1-1, with D possibly TRBD1 on 6 matching bases. The CDR3 sequence is 15 residues long. CDR1 and CDR2 from the germline V gene are PRHDT and FYEKMQ (reference sequence). The CDR3 DNA sequence: TGTGCCAGCAGCTTCTCTGAGACAGGCAAAACTGGAGCTTTCTTT. As protein: CASSFSETGKTGAFF.

The chain joins TRBV7-9 to TRBJ2-3; D call uncertain. Trimming removed 5 bases from V and 6 bases from J, with 15 bases in between. This CDR3 region has 14 residues. The germline CDR1 and CDR2 sequences are SEHNR and FQNEAQ (reference sequence). The CDR3 loop reads CASSHGATPDTQYF. DNA for the CDR3: TGTGCCAGCAGCCACGGAGCTACCCCGGATACGCAGTATTTT.

This clone showed up just once. The chain carries TRBV7-2 and TRBJ1-2; the match to TRBD1 covers 11 bases. This CDR3 spans 16 amino acids. The V and J ends lost 2 bases and 7 bases, in that order; junction bases with no gene match: 9. Germline V lookup: CDR1 SGHTA, CDR2 FQGNSA. The CDR3 spells CASSLTSGQGARGYTF. The CDR3 coding sequence is TGTGCCAGCAGCTTAACGAGTGGACAGGGGGCGCGTGGCTACACCTTC. The variable domain in full, with the rest retrieved from reference TRBV7-2 and TRBJ1-2, is GAGVSQSPSNKVTEKGKDVELRCDPISGHTALYWYRQSLGQGLEFLIYFQGNSAPDKSGLPSDRFSAERTGGSVSTLTIQRTQQEDSAVYLCASSLTSGQGARGYTFGSGTRLTVV.

This chain connects TRBV12-3 or TRBV12-4 to TRBJ1-1; 7 positions match TRBD1. This CDR3 spans 11 amino acids. V was clipped by 5 bases and J by 8 bases; unmatched bases: 2. CDR3 sequence reads: CASSVTGEAFF. Written as DNA, the CDR3 is TGTGCCAGCAGTGTGACAGGGGAAGCTTTCTTT.

This clone was recorded once. The chain recombines TRBV27 with TRBJ1-1; D uncertain. The CDR3 has 13 amino acids. Germline CDR1 and CDR2: MNHEY and SMNVEV (reference sequence). Trimming removed 4 bases at V and 1 base at J, with 7 bases between. CDR3 in DNA: TGTGCCAGCAGTTCTCGGGAGAACACTGAAGCTTTCTTT. Amino acid sequence: CASSSRENTEAFF.

The chain combines TRBV19 with TRBJ1-5; unclear D gene. The CDR3 spans 13 residues. The germline V gene encodes CDR1 LNHDA and CDR2 SQIVND (reference sequence). Trimming removed 3 bases at V and 3 bases at J, with 6 bases between. CDR3 in amino acids: CASSIESNQPQHF. Here the CDR3 DNA reads TGTGCCAGTAGTATTGAGTCCAATCAGCCCCAGCATTTT.

This chain connects TRBV5-4 to TRBJ1-1, with no clear D. The CDR3 spans 15 residues. CDR1 and CDR2 from the germline V gene are SGHNT and YYREEE (reference sequence). V was trimmed by 4 bases and J by 1 base, leaving 14 bases between them. CDR3 coding DNA: TGTGCCAGCAGCCACCCCGGGAGAGAGAACACTGAAGCTTTCTTT. Amino acids: CASSHPGRENTEAFF.

V is TRBV3-1 (or the pseudogene TRBV3-2) and J is TRBJ1-5, with 7 bases lining up with TRBD1. This CDR3 is 15 amino acids long. V trimming: 3 bases; J trimming: 3 bases; junction bases outside the gene matches: 5. Germline loops: CDR1 LGHDT, CDR2 YNNKEL (reference sequence). CDR3 bases: TGTGCCAGCAGCCAGGCGAGGGGGCTCAATCAGCCCCAGCATTTT. Amino acid sequence: CASSQARGLNQPQHF.

This clone showed up just a few times. This chain links TRBV19 with TRBJ1-1; TRBD1 agrees at 9 bases. The CDR3 contains 13 residues. Germline lookup yields CDR1 LNHDA and CDR2 SQIVND (reference sequence). J was trimmed by 5 bases and V by 8 bases; bases with no gene match: 6. CDR3 in amino acids: CASQTGQGTEAFF. CDR3 bases: TGTGCCAGTCAGACCGGACAGGGGACTGAAGCTTTCTTT.

This chain connects TRBV18 to TRBJ2-3; 8 bases map to TRBD1. V was clipped by 3 bases and J by 7 bases; unmatched bases: 9. The CDR3 covers 15 residues. CDR1 is KGHSH and CDR2 is LQKENI in the germline V gene. The DNA of the CDR3 is TGTGCCAGCTCACCCCCAGCAGGGGGCCTAAATACGCAGTATTTT. Amino acid sequence: CASSPPAGGLNTQYF. The variable domain in full, with the rest retrieved from reference TRBV18 and TRBJ2-3, is NAGVMQNPRHLVRRRGQEARLRCSPMKGHSHVYWYRQLPEEGLKFMVYLQKENIIDESGMPKERFSAEFPKEGPSILRIQQVVRGDSAAYFCASSPPAGGLNTQYFGPGTRLTVL.

This chain connects TRBV28 to TRBJ2-7; a weak D match, TRBD2 (6 bases). The V gene lost 6 bases and the J gene lost 3 bases, with 9 bases spanning the gap. CDR1 is MDHEN and CDR2 is SYDVKM in the germline V gene. The CDR3 has 12 amino acids. This chain's CDR3 is CASRLGLYEQYF. CDR3 DNA: TGTGCCAGCAGGTTGGGACTCTACGAGCAGTACTTC.

This rearrangement joins TRBV19 to TRBJ1-1, with D unclear. The germline CDR1 and CDR2 sequences are LNHDA and SQIVND (reference sequence). The CDR3 has 14 residues. Trimming took off 3 bases at V and 6 bases at J, with 14 bases between the two ends. In DNA, the CDR3 is TGTGCCAGTAGTATGTGGGCAGCCCCCCCTGAAGCTTTCTTT. This translates into CASSMWAAPPEAFF.

The rearrangement joins TRBV2 to TRBJ2-4; 8 positions agree with TRBD2. CDR3 length: 16 amino acids. J was trimmed by 2 bases and V by 5 bases; bases with no gene match: 8. Germline loops: CDR1 SNHLY, CDR2 FYNNEI. DNA for the CDR3: TGTGCCAGCAGTTCGAGCGGGGGCTTAACCAAAAACATTCAGTACTTC. Protein sequence: CASSSSGGLTKNIQYF.

The CDR3: CASSLVGGGDTQYF. In nucleotides, the CDR3 is TGTGCCAGCAGCTTAGTGGGCGGAGGAGATACGCAGTATTTT. The rearrangement links TRBV7-2 to TRBJ2-3; perhaps TRBD2 as D (5 bases). CDR3 length: 14 residues. Per germline, CDR1 SGHTA and CDR2 FQGNSA. V lost 1 base, J lost 5 bases, and 10 bases lay in between.

This clone has just one count. V and J are TRBV5-1 and TRBJ2-7; 7 bases map to TRBD1. This CDR3 comprises 14 residues. Germline V lookup: CDR1 SGHRS, CDR2 YFSETQ. The ends lost 4 bases at V and 10 bases at J; junction bases unmatched: 14. The DNA of the CDR3 is TGCGCCAGCAGCCCAGGACAGGTCCCAGGTGAACAGTACTTC. Translated: CASSPGQVPGEQYF. The whole variable domain, remainder taken from reference TRBV5-1 and TRBJ2-7, is KAGVTQTPRYLIKTRGQQVTLSCSPISGHRSVSWYQQTPGQGLQFLFEYFSETQRNKGNFPGRFSGRQFSNSRSEMNVSTLELGDSALYLCASSPGQVPGEQYFGPGTRLTVT.

The chain is built from TRBV5-1 and TRBJ1-1, with D tentatively TRBD1 (6 bases). There are 14 residues in the CDR3. The V end was cut by 4 bases, the J end by 1 base, with 11 bases between. Germline assignment: CDR1 SGHRS and CDR2 YFSETQ. The CDR3 loop is CASSTGTQNTEAFF. The CDR3 bases are TGCGCCAGCAGCACCGGGACACAGAACACTGAAGCTTTCTTT. The complete variable domain, with remaining parts taken from reference TRBV5-1 and TRBJ1-1, reads KAGVTQTPRYLIKTRGQQVTLSCSPISGHRSVSWYQQTPGQGLQFLFEYFSETQRNKGNFPGRFSGRQFSNSRSEMNVSTLELGDSALYLCASSTGTQNTEAFFGQGTRLTVV.